Each of the 16 T cell receptor beta chains below was sequenced from the same sample in a study of graft-versus-host responses after intestinal transplantation. The assay was immunoSEQ multiplex PCR, and TCRdb's table has in-frame clones only and misses some. In the table there are 15,000 to 19,000 clones, just under 75% of which are singletons. Intraepithelial and lamina propria lymphocytes were isolated from graft specimens. This material consisted of ileum tissue, taken 14 days after transplant. The receptor set was obtained from a human patient who received an intestinal transplant, so some T cells may come from the graft donor.

The gene calls are TRBV7-9 and TRBJ2-5; TRBD1 agrees at 9 bases. Trimming cost V 3 bases and J 6 bases; bases outside gene matches: 14. There are 17 residues in the CDR3. Germline assignment: CDR1 SEHNR and CDR2 FQNEAQ (reference sequence). CDR3 residues: CASSFDAGTGRTKTQYF. CDR3 DNA: TGTGCCAGCAGCTTCGACGCCGGGACAGGGAGAACAAAGACCCAGTACTTC.

V and J are TRBV28 and TRBJ2-1; the D call may be TRBD1 or TRBD2 (5 bases each). The germline V and J ends were trimmed by 7 bases and 15 bases, with 22 bases remaining between them. Germline-derived CDR1 and CDR2 are MDHEN and SYDVKM. The CDR3 has 13 residues. CDR3 protein: CASTPVIGTPGFF. For the CDR3, the DNA is TGTGCCAGCACCCCCGTCATAGGGACCCCCGGGTTCTTC. Full variable domain (missing parts from reference TRBV28 and TRBJ2-1): DVKVTQSSRYLVKRTGEKVFLECVQDMDHENMFWYRQDPGLGLRLIYFSYDVKMKEKGDIPEGYSVSREKKERFSLILESASTNQTSMYLCASTPVIGTPGFFGPGTRLTVL.

Only a few counts were recorded for this clone. This chain links TRBV5-1 with TRBJ1-5, with 7 bases fitting TRBD1. The V gene end was trimmed by 4 bases and the J gene end by 2 bases; junction bases not matched to a gene: 3. This CDR3 comprises 14 residues. Germline V gives CDR1 SGHRS, CDR2 YFSETQ. The CDR3 loop reads CASSPGQGNQPQHF. The CDR3 nucleotides read TGCGCCAGCAGCCCCGGACAGGGCAATCAGCCCCAGCATTTT. Based on the CDR3 plus reference TRBV5-1 and TRBJ1-5, the full variable domain is KAGVTQTPRYLIKTRGQQVTLSCSPISGHRSVSWYQQTPGQGLQFLFEYFSETQRNKGNFPGRFSGRQFSNSRSEMNVSTLELGDSALYLCASSPGQGNQPQHFGDGTRLSIL.

The chain links TRBV4-1 to TRBJ2-3; 7 bases match TRBD2. Trimming took 0 bases from V and 3 from J; bases not matched to a gene: 6. CDR1 MGHRA and CDR2 YSYEKL come from the germline V gene. The CDR3 covers 16 residues. The CDR3 coding sequence is TGCGCCAGCAGCCAAGATAAGGGCGGGAGAACAGATACGCAGTATTTT. Its translation: CASSQDKGGRTDTQYF.

This sequence joins TRBV6-5 and TRBJ2-1, with 8 bases identical to TRBD2. Germline values: CDR1 MNHEY, CDR2 SVGAGI. There are 14 residues in the CDR3. The V and J ends lost 6 bases and 5 bases, in that order; junction bases with no gene match: 6. CDR3 nucleotides: TGTGCCAGCAGGACCGGACTAGCTCACAATGAGCAGTTCTTC. It translates to CASRTGLAHNEQFF.

This chain joins TRBV4-2 and TRBJ2-3, with a tentative D call TRBD1 (5 bases). Germline CDR1 and CDR2: LGHNA and YNFKEQ. The CDR3 totals 15 residues. The ends were cut back, 2 bases at V and 0 bases at J, with 9 bases in the middle. Here the CDR3 DNA reads TGTGCCAGCAGCCAACCAGACAGTAGCACAGATACGCAGTATTTT. It is translated as CASSQPDSSTDTQYF.

This sequence joins TRBV18 and TRBJ2-3, with 11 bases identical to TRBD2. The ends lost 4 bases at V and 2 bases at J; junction bases unmatched: 8. There are 17 residues in the CDR3. CDR1 and CDR2 from the germline V gene are KGHSH and LQKENI. The CDR3 sequence: CASSRYTSGGATDTQYF. CDR3 nucleotide sequence: TGTGCCAGCTCACGCTACACTAGCGGGGGAGCCACAGATACGCAGTATTTT.

This clone was counted a single time. The chain uses TRBV19 and TRBJ2-1; TRBD1 aligns across 7 bases. With V trimmed by 5 bases and J by 0 bases, 4 bases remained unmatched. This CDR3 comprises 15 residues. Germline-derived CDR1 and CDR2 are LNHDA and SQIVND (reference sequence). Here the CDR3 reads CASSVGQSSYNEQFF. CDR3 DNA: TGTGCCAGTAGTGTGGGACAGTCCTCCTACAATGAGCAGTTCTTC.

In this sample, this clone turned up a few times. The rearrangement links TRBV7-9 to TRBJ1-1, with TRBD1 as a possible D gene (6 bases). Trimming pared 3 bases from V and 1 base from J, leaving 6 bases between. The CDR3 is made up of 13 amino acids. CDR1 and CDR2 (germline): SEHNR, FQNEAQ (reference sequence). Written as DNA, the CDR3 is TGTGCCAGCAGCTTGGGACAGAACACTGAAGCTTTCTTT. Its translation is CASSLGQNTEAFF.

The rearrangement joins TRBV16 to TRBJ1-3; no definite D call. The length of the CDR3 is 15 residues. CDR1 KGHSY and CDR2 FQNENV come from the germline V gene. Trimming removed 0 bases at V and 2 bases at J, with 8 bases between. In DNA, the CDR3 is TGTGCCAGCAGCCAATCGTCCGGGGCTGGAAACACCATATATTTT. It codes for CASSQSSGAGNTIYF.

The V and J genes are TRBV6-1 and TRBJ2-7, with 11 bases matching TRBD1. Trimming took 9 bases from V and 6 from J; bases not matched to a gene: 10. The CDR3 is 14 residues long. Germline CDR1 and CDR2: MNHNS and SASEGT. The chain's CDR3 is CASPDRDRGVEQYF. CDR3 nucleotide sequence: TGTGCCAGTCCGGACCGGGACAGGGGGGTCGAGCAGTACTTC.

A few counts support this clone. Relative to the germline gene, one junction end is altered; a read error may explain this. This sequence joins TRBV2 and TRBJ2-5; 7 nucleotides line up with TRBD1. CDR3 length: 15 residues. The germline V gene has CDR1 SNHLY and CDR2 FYNNEI. The CDR3 loop reads CASSAPQGIQEAQYF. CDR3 nucleotide sequence: TGTGCCAGCAGTGCCCCACAGGGGATCCAAGAGGCCCAGTACTTC.

The genes are TRBV15 and TRBJ2-1, with D perhaps TRBD2 (6 bases). The CDR3 contains 15 residues. Germline CDR1 and CDR2: LNHNV and YYDKDF (reference sequence). Between the trimmed V and J ends, which lost 0 bases and 4 bases, there was a span of 10 bases. The CDR3 sequence: CATSRDNGGYNEQFF. In DNA form, the CDR3 reads TGTGCCACCAGCAGAGATAACGGGGGTTACAATGAGCAGTTCTTC.

This clone was detected a few times. V usage is TRBV4-1 and J usage is TRBJ1-5; D unclear. V was cut by 0 bases and J by 4 bases, with 10 bases left in between. The CDR3 length is 15 residues. Germline V CDR1 and CDR2: MGHRA, YSYEKL. CDR3 sequence reads: CASSQEIGLNQPQHF. Here the CDR3 DNA reads TGCGCCAGCAGCCAAGAAATCGGGTTAAATCAGCCCCAGCATTTT.

Details on this clone: Other DNA sequences in the sample encode the same CDR3. J is TRBJ1-1 and V is TRBV6-5; a possible D gene is TRBD1 (6 bases). The CDR3 runs to 15 residues. V lost 0 bases, J lost 2 bases, and 10 bases lay in between. CDR1 MNHEY and CDR2 SVGAGI come from the germline V gene. CDR3 sequence: CASSYSPGANTEAFF. CDR3 nucleotide sequence: TGTGCCAGCAGTTACTCCCCAGGGGCAAACACTGAAGCTTTCTTT.

The chain combines TRBV5-1 with TRBJ2-2; D is uncertain. Trimming left V 4 bases short and J 0 bases short, with 16 bases between. This CDR3 region has 17 residues. Germline V lookup: CDR1 SGHRS, CDR2 YFSETQ. The CDR3 nucleotides are TGCGCCAGCAGCCCCCCTTTAGTCGGATCGAACACCGGGGAGCTGTTTTTT. Its protein is CASSPPLVGSNTGELFF.